This T cell receptor beta chain was recorded in a study of PD-L1 blockade in urothelial cancer. At the level of the study: T cells numbered a median of around 140,000 in the blood samples.

Per germline, CDR1 GTSNPN and CDR2 SVGIG (reference sequence). Both ends counted, the CDR3 spans 13 residues. Time point denoted: peripheral blood 6 weeks after treatment start. A note on this clone: It is unclear where the CDR3 begins or ends on the DNA, so no DNA is shown, and the CDR3 is as TCRdb lists it.

Clones were sequenced by immunoSEQ multiplex PCR, and TCRdb holds only the in-frame ones, with some missing. The table records roughly 32,000 clones, 80% to 90% of them present only once. The receptor was derived from a man at least 80 years old with urothelial cancer. This sample comprised PBMCs, obtained around atezolizumab (anti-PD-L1) treatment. The V gene is TRBV30, the J gene TRBJ2-7; the table's D call, TRBD1, was not checked against the DNA. This CDR3 reads CAWSVGGGSPGYF.